Shown below are 26 T cell receptor beta chains from a single sample sequenced in a study of breast tumors, draining lymph nodes, adjacent tissues. Breast cancer patients provided tissue from their axillary draining lymph nodes. TCRdb re-called the multiplex PCR reads with MiXCR, one entry per CDR3 protein. The table has about 130,000 distinct CDR3 sequences, approximately 21% seen once. The sample taken for sequencing was axillary lymph node tissue. These receptors were taken from a female donor with breast cancer. Some clones in this sample may be carry-over from other donors' samples.

Regarding this clonotype: A much bigger clone sits one base away, suggesting this may be a read error. The V and J genes are TRBV11-3 and TRBJ2-1; D may match TRBD1 or TRBD2 (5 bases each). CDR3 length: 14 residues. Germline-derived CDR1 and CDR2 are SGHNT and YENEEA. The CDR3 region has the DNA TGTGCCAGCAGCTTAGGAGGGACCGCAAATGAGCAGCTCTTC. Protein product: CASSLGGTANEQLF.

The chain is built from TRBV25-1 and TRBJ2-7, with D possibly called TRBD1 or TRBD2 (5 bases each). Germline assignment: CDR1 MGHDK and CDR2 SYGVNS. The CDR3 loop spans 14 amino acids. V shed 4 bases and J shed 6 bases, with 16 bases lying between them. Here the CDR3 DNA reads TGTGCCAGCAGTGGGGGGACCAAGAGGTGCGAGCAGTACTTC. This codes for CASSGGTKRCEQYF.

To note about this clonotype: At one end the junction does not follow the germline gene, possibly because of a read error. This chain connects TRBV11-2 to TRBJ2-7; no firm D call. The CDR3 is 12 amino acids. CDR1 SGHAT and CDR2 FQNNGV come from the germline V gene. This CDR3 reads CATSAWGREQYF. CDR3 nucleotides: TGTGCCACCAGCGCTTGGGGTCGCGAGCAGTACTTC.

In its sample, this clonotype was seen many times. Germline is not matched at one junction end, which may reflect a read error. This chain connects TRBV30 to TRBJ2-1; D perhaps matches TRBD2 (6 bases). CDR1 GTSNPN and CDR2 SVGIG come from the germline V gene (reference sequence). The CDR3 is 13 amino acids. For the CDR3, the DNA is TGTGCCGGGAGGAGTAGCTCCTACAATGAGCAGTTCTTC. This sequence encodes CAGRSSSYNEQFF.

Points on this clonotype: A much more abundant neighbour one base away suggests this may be a read error. The chain's CDR3 is CASRGFGTGEGSPDAQYF. The DNA for the CDR3 is TGCGCCAGCAGAGGGTTCGGAACGGGAGAAGGCAGTCCAGATGCGCAGTATTTT. The chain recombines TRBV5-1 with TRBJ2-3, with D maybe TRBD2 (6 bases). Germline V gene sequence: CDR1 SGHRS, CDR2 YFSETQ. The CDR3 is 18 amino acids.

As concerns this clonotype: A much larger clonotype is one base distant, so this may be a read error. The chain uses TRBV28 and TRBJ2-7; 8 positions match TRBD1. The CDR3 covers 14 residues. J gave up 4 bases and V 6 bases, and 8 bases lay outside the gene matches. The germline gives CDR1 MDHEN, CDR2 SYDVKM. The DNA for the CDR3 is TGTGCCAGCAGCGGCCCAGGGGGCGCGTACGAGCAGTACTTC. Translated, it gives CASSGPGGAYEQYF.

This clonotype has a count of ten or more. This sequence joins TRBV7-8 and TRBJ2-1; D gene uncertain. CDR1 and CDR2 from the germline V gene are SGHVS and FQNEAQ. V lost 5 bases, J lost 12 bases, and 11 bases lay in between. This CDR3 has 11 residues. CDR3 sequence: CASSKDRGQFF. Here the CDR3 DNA reads TGTGCCAGCAGCAAGGACCGCGGGCAGTTCTTC.

This clonotype was observed at least ten times. V is TRBV7-2 and J is TRBJ2-1, with TRBD2 matching over 11 bases. From germline, CDR1 is SGHTA and CDR2 FQGNSA. The length of the CDR3 is 15 residues. Trimming took 4 bases from V and 9 from J; bases not matched to a gene: 8. CDR3 bases: TGTGCCAGCAGCTCGGGACTAGCGGTTTGGGGTGAGCAGTTCTTC. Protein: CASSSGLAVWGEQFF.

This clonotype came up many times. The chain has TRBV28 and TRBJ1-2; 11 nucleotides align to TRBD1. The germline V gene encodes CDR1 MDHEN and CDR2 SYDVKM. The CDR3 loop spans 15 amino acids. The junction had 5 bases not matched to a gene; V was cut back by 6 bases and J by 2 bases. This CDR3 reads CASSQDRGQNYGYTF. The CDR3 region has the DNA TGTGCCAGCAGCCAGGACAGGGGGCAGAACTATGGCTACACCTTC.

This clonotype was picked up many times. This rearrangement joins TRBV5-5 to TRBJ1-5, with a weak D call TRBD1 (5 bases). Germline V gene data show CDR1 as SGHKS and CDR2 as YYEKEE (reference sequence). Deletions cut 5 bases from V and 0 bases from J, with 9 bases between. The CDR3 contains 14 residues. The CDR3 DNA is TGTGCCAGCAGTTGGGACCGTAGCAATCAGCCCCAGCATTTT. Protein: CASSWDRSNQPQHF.

This clonotype appeared many times. This chain connects TRBV3-1 to TRBJ2-7; D gene ambiguous. The germline CDR1 and CDR2 sequences are LGHDT and YNNKEL (reference sequence). Between the trimmed V and J ends, which lost 4 bases and 3 bases, there was a span of 13 bases. This CDR3 region has 14 residues. CDR3 residues: CASSRAPLNYEQYF. The CDR3 DNA sequence: TGTGCCAGCAGCCGAGCCCCTTTGAACTACGAGCAGTACTTC.

This clonotype has ten or more counts. The J gene is TRBJ2-6, the V gene TRBV2; D is possibly TRBD1 (5 bases). The V gene's germline CDR1 is SNHLY and CDR2 FYNNEI. Trimming removed 9 bases at V and 0 bases at J, with 18 bases between. CDR3 length: 17 amino acids. The CDR3 DNA is TGTGCCAGATCCTCCAGGGTCCACAGCTCTGGGGCCAACGTCCTGACTTTC. Translating gives CARSSRVHSSGANVLTF.

This clonotype was counted ten times or more. The chain has TRBV20-1 and TRBJ2-7; 13 positions agree with TRBD2. The CDR3 length is 15 residues. Germline CDR1 reads DFQATT; CDR2 reads SNEGSKA (reference sequence). With 0 bases clipped from V and 6 bases from J, the junction kept 5 bases outside the gene matches. CDR3 residues: CSARDSGLAGAEQYF. CDR3 in DNA: TGCAGTGCTAGAGATAGCGGACTAGCGGGAGCCGAGCAGTACTTC.

This clonotype has just a few counts. V and J are TRBV28 and TRBJ2-3, with a weak D call TRBD1 (5 bases). The length of the CDR3 is 14 residues. Trimming removed 0 bases from V and 2 bases from J, with 6 bases in between. The germline V gene has CDR1 MDHEN and CDR2 SYDVKM. This chain's CDR3 is CASSLWGPTDTQYF. The CDR3 DNA sequence: TGTGCCAGCAGTTTATGGGGGCCCACAGATACGCAGTATTTT. The full variable domain, rest sourced from reference TRBV28 and TRBJ2-3, is DVKVTQSSRYLVKRTGEKVFLECVQDMDHENMFWYRQDPGLGLRLIYFSYDVKMKEKGDIPEGYSVSREKKERFSLILESASTNQTSMYLCASSLWGPTDTQYFGPGTRLTVL.

This clonotype showed up many times. The V and J genes are TRBV19 and TRBJ2-2; the match to TRBD2 covers 7 bases. The ends lost 2 bases at V and 8 bases at J; junction bases unmatched: 20. The length of the CDR3 is 19 residues. The germline V gene has CDR1 LNHDA and CDR2 SQIVND (reference sequence). CDR3 DNA sequence: TGTGCCAGTAGTATATATCCCTCCTATTTGCGGGAGTTAACTGGGGAGCTGTTTTTT. Its translation: CASSIYPSYLRELTGELFF.

This clonotype was seen repeatedly, ten times or more. V gene TRBV18 combines with J gene TRBJ2-7; weak D call: TRBD2 (6 bases). V lost 2 bases, J lost 4 bases, and 9 bases lay in between. CDR1 KGHSH and CDR2 LQKENI come from the germline V gene. This CDR3 has 13 residues. For the CDR3, the DNA is TGTGCCAGCTCACCAAAGGGGAGGTACGAGCAGTACTTC. It codes for CASSPKGRYEQYF.

A remark on this clonotype: Being one base from a much bigger clone, this may be a read error. The rearrangement joins TRBV9 to TRBJ2-1; D is unresolved. Germline V gene lookup returns CDR1 SGDLS and CDR2 YYNGEE. CDR3 length: 14 amino acids. The CDR3: CASSPTDSDNEQFF. DNA of the CDR3: TGTGCCAGCAGCCCCACCGACTCCGACAATGAGCAGTTCTTC.

V gene TRBV28 combines with J gene TRBJ1-3; weak D call: TRBD1 (5 bases). Germline CDR1 MDHEN, CDR2 SYDVKM. There are 15 residues in the CDR3. V lost 5 bases and J 4 bases, leaving 15 bases between the germline ends. CDR3 loop: CASSRSGTGGNTIYF. CDR3 in DNA: TGTGCCAGCAGTAGATCAGGGACGGGAGGAAACACCATATATTTT.

Many counts were recorded for this clonotype. This sequence joins TRBV6-2 or TRBV6-3 and TRBJ2-5, with 9 bases aligning to TRBD2. This CDR3 spans 16 amino acids. The germline V gene encodes CDR1 MNHEY and CDR2 SVGEGT. Germline trimming cut 7 bases from V and 4 bases from J; bases unmatched to any gene: 13. CDR3 coding DNA: TGTGCCAGCACCCCACCGAGGCGGGAGGGCCTAGAGACCCAGTACTTC. Translation: CASTPPRREGLETQYF.

Of note for this clonotype: A much larger clonotype is one base distant, so this may be a read error. Here the CDR3 omits its conserved ending phenylalanine or tryptophan, so a read error is the likely source. The chain uses TRBV9 and TRBJ2-3, with D perhaps being TRBD1 or TRBD2 (5 bases each). The V gene lost 0 bases and the J gene lost 1 base, with 9 bases spanning the gap. Germline V gene data show CDR1 as SGDLS and CDR2 as YYNGEE. The CDR3 runs to 15 residues. In DNA, the CDR3 is TGTGCCAGCAGCGTAGGTGGGGGTCGCACAGATACGCAGTATCTT. Translating gives CASSVGGGRTDTQYL.

The chain has TRBV28 and TRBJ2-7; 7 bases map to TRBD1. The CDR3 extends over 13 amino acids. Germline-derived CDR1 and CDR2 are MDHEN and SYDVKM. The V and J ends lost 5 bases and 5 bases, in that order; junction bases with no gene match: 6. CDR3 amino acids: CASSTGQSDEQYF. CDR3 nucleotides: TGTGCCAGCAGTACGGGACAGTCTGACGAGCAGTACTTC. The whole variable domain, filled in from reference TRBV28 and TRBJ2-7, reads DVKVTQSSRYLVKRTGEKVFLECVQDMDHENMFWYRQDPGLGLRLIYFSYDVKMKEKGDIPEGYSVSREKKERFSLILESASTNQTSMYLCASSTGQSDEQYFGPGTRLTVT.

With regard to this clonotype: A much larger clone is a single base away; this may be a read error. The chain carries TRBV6-1 and TRBJ2-1; 9 bases align to TRBD2. The CDR3 has 16 amino acids. CDR1 is MNHNS, CDR2 SASEGT, per germline. Trimming took 0 bases from V and 8 from J; bases not matched to a gene: 8. CDR3: CASSEATAGGKDEQFF. The CDR3 region has the DNA TGTGCCAGCAGTGAAGCGACAGCGGGAGGAAAGGATGAGCAGTTCTTC.

This clonotype was detected ten times or more. V usage is TRBV6-5 and J usage is TRBJ2-6; the D gene could be TRBD1 or TRBD2 (5 bases each). Germline values: CDR1 MNHEY, CDR2 SVGAGI. Trimming removed 10 bases at V and 0 bases at J, with 31 bases between. CDR3 size: 21 residues. The CDR3 DNA reads as TGTGCCACGTCTAGGGACGGATGGTCATTGACACGATTCTCTGGGGCCAACGTCCTGACTTTC. The encoded protein is CATSRDGWSLTRFSGANVLTF.

This clonotype was found many times. The gene calls are TRBV7-8 and TRBJ2-7; tentative D call: TRBD2 (5 bases). The CDR3 consists of 16 residues. The germline V and J ends were trimmed by 1 base and 4 bases, with 17 bases remaining between them. The germline gives CDR1 SGHVS, CDR2 FQNEAQ. As DNA, the CDR3 is TGTGCCAGCAGCTTAGACGCGGGTCTAGTAGAATACGAGCAGTACTTC. It specifies CASSLDAGLVEYEQYF.

This clonotype was found many times. CDR3 residues: CASSLSSGSTNEQFF. CDR3 DNA: TGTGCCAGCAGCTTATCCTCGGGCAGTACCAATGAGCAGTTCTTC. This chain uses TRBV7-6 with TRBJ2-1; no firm D call. Trimming took off 2 bases at V and 6 bases at J, with 14 bases between the two ends. This CDR3 region has 15 residues. Germline assignment: CDR1 SGHVS and CDR2 FNYEAQ.

This clonotype came up many times. V gene TRBV6-5 combines with J gene TRBJ1-2; 8 bases line up with TRBD1. V shed 8 bases and J 6 bases; nucleotides not matched to a gene: 8. CDR1 and CDR2 (germline): MNHEY, SVGAGI. The CDR3 sequence is 13 residues long. The chain's CDR3 is CASRGTGVNGYTF. The CDR3 DNA reads as TGTGCCAGCCGCGGGACAGGAGTTAATGGCTACACCTTC.